The entry below gives a single T cell receptor (beta chain) sequence along with its context. The data were taken from a study of blood T cell repertoires in COVID-19. Study as a whole: COVID-19 samples, acute and convalescent, were from the United States, Italy and Spain.

Assay used: immunoSEQ multiplex PCR; TCRdb lists only in-frame clones, some missing. Here the sample spans 17,000 or so clones, approximately 78% being singletons. V was trimmed by 0 bases and J by 2 bases, leaving 14 bases between them. The CDR3 loop spans 17 amino acids. CDR1 and CDR2 (germline): MNHEY, SMNVEV (reference sequence). V gene TRBV27 combines with J gene TRBJ1-3; unclear D gene. The sequenced sample was peripheral blood. This sequence originates from a man between 60 and 75 years old with active or convalescent COVID-19. CDR3 DNA: TGTGCCAGCAGTTTATCGAGCAGCCCCGGGACTGGAAACACCATATATTTT. Translating it yields CASSLSSSPGTGNTIYF.